One T cell receptor (beta chain) is described in this entry. Antigen unknown. Roughly 90,000 TCR templates per sample were sequenced. Measured with immunoSEQ multiplex PCR; TCRdb has only the in-frame clones, and not every one. Of 80,000 to 95,000 clones in the sample, 85% to 95% are singletons; the top ten hold under 20%. The CDR3 has 15 residues. Per germline, CDR1 MRHNA and CDR2 SNTAGT. The ends were cut back, 2 bases at V and 2 bases at J, with 11 bases in the middle. The source of the sample is a study of siplizumab effects on memory and regulatory T cells. General study results and limits: In siplizumab cultures, the suppressive function of proliferating Tregs remained unconfirmed. Apparently key alloresponse contributors, naive T cells also seemed more diverse than memory cells. Unstimulated subsets were the mapping target of only a minor fraction of alloreactive clones.

The sequencing sample was made of CD8+ T cells sorted from blood. V and J are TRBV6-4 and TRBJ2-3; perhaps TRBD2 as D (6 bases). The receptor was isolated from a human donor in good health. For the CDR3, the DNA is TGTGCCAGCAGTGACGGGGGGAGTACCACAGATACGCAGTATTTT. Translated, it gives CASSDGGSTTDTQYF.